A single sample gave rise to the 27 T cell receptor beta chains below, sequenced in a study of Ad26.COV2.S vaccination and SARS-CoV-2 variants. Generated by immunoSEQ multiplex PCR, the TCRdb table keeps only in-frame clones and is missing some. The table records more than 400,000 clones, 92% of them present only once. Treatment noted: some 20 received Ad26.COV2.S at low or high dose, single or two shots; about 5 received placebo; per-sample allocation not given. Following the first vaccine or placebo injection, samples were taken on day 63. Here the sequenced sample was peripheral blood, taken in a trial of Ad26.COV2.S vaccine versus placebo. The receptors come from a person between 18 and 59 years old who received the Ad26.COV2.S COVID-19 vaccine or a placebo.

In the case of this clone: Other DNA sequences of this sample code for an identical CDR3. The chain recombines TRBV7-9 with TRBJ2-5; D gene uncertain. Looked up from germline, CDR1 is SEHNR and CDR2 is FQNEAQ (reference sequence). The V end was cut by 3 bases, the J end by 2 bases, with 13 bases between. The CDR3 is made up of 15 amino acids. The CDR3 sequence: CASSLGSGSQETQYF. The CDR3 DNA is TGTGCCAGCAGCTTGGGATCGGGCAGTCAAGAGACCCAGTACTTC.

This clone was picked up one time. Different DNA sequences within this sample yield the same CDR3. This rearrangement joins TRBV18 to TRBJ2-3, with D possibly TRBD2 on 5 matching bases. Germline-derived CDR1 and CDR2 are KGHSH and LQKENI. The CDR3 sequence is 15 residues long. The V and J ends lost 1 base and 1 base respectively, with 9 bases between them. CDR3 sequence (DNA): TGTGCCAGCTCACCACTTAGAGGGCGCACAGATACGCAGTATTTT. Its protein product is CASSPLRGRTDTQYF.

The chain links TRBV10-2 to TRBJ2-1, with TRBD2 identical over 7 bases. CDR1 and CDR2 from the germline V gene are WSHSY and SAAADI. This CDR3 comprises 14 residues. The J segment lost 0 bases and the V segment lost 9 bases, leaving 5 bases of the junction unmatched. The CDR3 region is CASSSGVSYNEQFF. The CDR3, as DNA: TGCGCCAGTTCTAGCGGAGTCTCCTACAATGAGCAGTTCTTC.

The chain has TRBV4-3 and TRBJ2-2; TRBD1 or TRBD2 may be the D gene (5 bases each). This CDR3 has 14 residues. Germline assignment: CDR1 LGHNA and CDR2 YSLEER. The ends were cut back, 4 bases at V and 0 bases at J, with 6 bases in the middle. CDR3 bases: TGCGCCAGCAGCCCGGGGCCGAACACCGGGGAGCTGTTTTTT. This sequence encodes CASSPGPNTGELFF.

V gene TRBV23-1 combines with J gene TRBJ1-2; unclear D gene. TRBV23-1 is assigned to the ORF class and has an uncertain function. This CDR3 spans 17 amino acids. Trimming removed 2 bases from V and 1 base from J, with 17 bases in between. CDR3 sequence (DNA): TGCGCCAGCAGTCAAGGCCCTCGGGCATACCATAACTATGGCTACACCTTC. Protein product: CASSQGPRAYHNYGYTF.

CDR3 nucleotides: TGCGCCAGCAGCTTGGCTCTATTGGGCTCCTACGAGCAGTACTTC. Protein: CASSLALLGSYEQYF. The chain is built from TRBV5-1 and TRBJ2-7; D is ambiguous. Trimming stripped 0 bases from V and 0 bases from J, with 10 bases between. CDR1 is SGHRS and CDR2 is YFSETQ in the germline V gene. This CDR3 comprises 15 residues.

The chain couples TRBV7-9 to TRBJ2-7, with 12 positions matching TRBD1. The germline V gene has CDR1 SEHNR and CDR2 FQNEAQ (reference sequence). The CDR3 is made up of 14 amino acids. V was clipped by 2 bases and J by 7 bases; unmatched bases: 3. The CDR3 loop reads CASSLPGQGAEQYF. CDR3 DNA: TGTGCCAGCAGCTTACCGGGACAGGGGGCTGAGCAGTACTTC.

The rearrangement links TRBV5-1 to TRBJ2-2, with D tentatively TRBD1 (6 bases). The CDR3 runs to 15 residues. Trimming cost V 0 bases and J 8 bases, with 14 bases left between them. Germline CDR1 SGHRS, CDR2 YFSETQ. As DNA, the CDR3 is TGCGCCAGCAGCTTGGTTAGACAGGCCCCGGGGGAGCTGTTTTTT. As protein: CASSLVRQAPGELFF. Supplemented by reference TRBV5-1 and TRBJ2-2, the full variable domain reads KAGVTQTPRYLIKTRGQQVTLSCSPISGHRSVSWYQQTPGQGLQFLFEYFSETQRNKGNFPGRFSGRQFSNSRSEMNVSTLELGDSALYLCASSLVRQAPGELFFGEGSRLTVL.

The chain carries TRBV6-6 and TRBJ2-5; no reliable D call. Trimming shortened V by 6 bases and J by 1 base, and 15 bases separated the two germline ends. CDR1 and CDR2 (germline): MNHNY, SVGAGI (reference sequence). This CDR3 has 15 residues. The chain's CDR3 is CASSLRRQTQETQYF. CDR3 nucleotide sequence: TGTGCCAGCAGCCTCCGGCGGCAGACCCAAGAGACCCAGTACTTC.

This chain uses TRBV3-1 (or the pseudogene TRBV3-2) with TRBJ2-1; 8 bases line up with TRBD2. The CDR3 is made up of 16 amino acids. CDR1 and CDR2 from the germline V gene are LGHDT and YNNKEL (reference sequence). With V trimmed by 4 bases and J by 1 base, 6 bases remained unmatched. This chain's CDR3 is CASSPGGGWSYNEQFF. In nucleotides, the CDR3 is TGTGCCAGCAGCCCCGGGGGGGGTTGGTCCTACAATGAGCAGTTCTTC.

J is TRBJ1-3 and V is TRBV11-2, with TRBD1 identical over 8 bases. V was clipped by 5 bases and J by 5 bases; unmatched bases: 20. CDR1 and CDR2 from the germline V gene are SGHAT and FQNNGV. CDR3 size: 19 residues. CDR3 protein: CASSAPQALGQVVRNTIYF. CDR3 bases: TGTGCCAGCAGCGCCCCCCAGGCGCTGGGACAGGTCGTACGAAACACCATATATTTT.

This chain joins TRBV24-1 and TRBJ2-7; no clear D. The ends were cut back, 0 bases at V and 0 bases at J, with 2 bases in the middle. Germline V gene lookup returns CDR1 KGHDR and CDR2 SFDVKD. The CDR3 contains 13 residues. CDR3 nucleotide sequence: TGTGCCACCAGTGATTTGGCCTCCTACGAGCAGTACTTC. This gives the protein CATSDLASYEQYF.

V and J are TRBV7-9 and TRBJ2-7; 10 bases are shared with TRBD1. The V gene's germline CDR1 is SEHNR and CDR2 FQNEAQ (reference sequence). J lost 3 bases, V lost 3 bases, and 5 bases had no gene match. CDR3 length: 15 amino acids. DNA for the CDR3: TGTGCCAGCAGCTTTTTCCGGACAGGGGGCTACGAGCAGTACTTC. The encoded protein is CASSFFRTGGYEQYF.

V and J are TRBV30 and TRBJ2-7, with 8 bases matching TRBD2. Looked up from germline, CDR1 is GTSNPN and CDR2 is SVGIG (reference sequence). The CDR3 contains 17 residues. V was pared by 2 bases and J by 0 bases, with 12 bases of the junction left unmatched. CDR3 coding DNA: TGTGCCTGGAGTCCACTCGTCAGCGGGGGCCGCTCCTACGAGCAGTACTTC. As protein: CAWSPLVSGGRSYEQYF.

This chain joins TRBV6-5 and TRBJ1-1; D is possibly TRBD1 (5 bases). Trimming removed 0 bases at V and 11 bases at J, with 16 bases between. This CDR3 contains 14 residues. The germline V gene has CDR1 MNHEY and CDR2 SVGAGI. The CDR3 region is CASSYSKFRVGAFF. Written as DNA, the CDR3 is TGTGCCAGCAGTTACTCGAAGTTCAGGGTTGGGGCTTTCTTT.

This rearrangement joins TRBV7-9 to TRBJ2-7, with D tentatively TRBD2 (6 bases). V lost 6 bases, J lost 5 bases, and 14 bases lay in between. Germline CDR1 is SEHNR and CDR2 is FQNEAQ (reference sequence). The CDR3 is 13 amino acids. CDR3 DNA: TGTGCCAGCAGTTCGACTAGTTCCGACGAGCAGTACTTC. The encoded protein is CASSSTSSDEQYF.

In nucleotides, the CDR3 is TGTGCCAGCAGCCTCGCCCCGGGGGAGGAGACCCAGTACTTC. Protein: CASSLAPGEETQYF. The rearrangement uses TRBV5-6 and TRBJ2-5, with a weak D call TRBD2 (6 bases). CDR3 length: 14 residues. V lost 4 bases, J lost 5 bases, and 15 bases lay in between. Germline CDR1 reads SGHDT; CDR2 reads YYEEEE.

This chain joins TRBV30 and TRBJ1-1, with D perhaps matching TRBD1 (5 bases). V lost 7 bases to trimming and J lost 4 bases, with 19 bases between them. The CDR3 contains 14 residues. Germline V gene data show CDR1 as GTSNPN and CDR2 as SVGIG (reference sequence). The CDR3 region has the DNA TGTGCCTTTAGGACCGGGACTCAGAGCACTGAAGCTTTCTTT. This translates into CAFRTGTQSTEAFF.

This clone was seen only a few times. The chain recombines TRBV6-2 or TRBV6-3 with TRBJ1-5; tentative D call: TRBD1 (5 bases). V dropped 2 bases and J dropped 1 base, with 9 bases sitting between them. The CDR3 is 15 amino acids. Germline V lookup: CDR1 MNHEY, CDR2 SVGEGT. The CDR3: CASSYQGRSNQPQHF. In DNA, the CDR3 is TGTGCCAGCAGTTACCAGGGCAGGAGCAATCAGCCCCAGCATTTT.

In nucleotides, the CDR3 is TGTGCCAGCAGCTTAGATATCGGGTTAGGTAACTATGGCTACACCTTC. Translating it yields CASSLDIGLGNYGYTF. The chain links TRBV7-2 to TRBJ1-2; D uncertain. Germline V gene data show CDR1 as SGHTA and CDR2 as FQGNSA. CDR3 size: 16 residues. V dropped 1 base and J dropped 1 base, with 13 bases sitting between them.

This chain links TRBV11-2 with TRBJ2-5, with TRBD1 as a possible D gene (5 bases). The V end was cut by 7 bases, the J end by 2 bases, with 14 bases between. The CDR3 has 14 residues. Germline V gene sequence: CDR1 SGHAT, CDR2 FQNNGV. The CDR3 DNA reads TGTGCCAGCACCAATCCAGGGAAGCAAGAGACCCAGTACTTC. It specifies CASTNPGKQETQYF.

The CDR3 sequence: CASSPGGKSNQPQHF. The CDR3 bases are TGTGCCAGCAGTCCAGGGGGCAAAAGCAATCAGCCCCAGCATTTT. V and J are TRBV6-2 or TRBV6-3 and TRBJ1-5, with TRBD1 matching 8 bases. Germline CDR1 is MNHEY and CDR2 is SVGEGT. There are 15 residues in the CDR3. With 5 bases clipped from V and 1 base from J, the junction kept 4 bases outside the gene matches.

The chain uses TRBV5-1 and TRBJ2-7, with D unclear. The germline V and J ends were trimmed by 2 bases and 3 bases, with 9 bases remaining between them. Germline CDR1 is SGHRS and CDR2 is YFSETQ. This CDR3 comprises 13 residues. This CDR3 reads CASSFGTVYEQYF. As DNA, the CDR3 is TGCGCCAGCAGCTTTGGCACTGTCTACGAGCAGTACTTC.

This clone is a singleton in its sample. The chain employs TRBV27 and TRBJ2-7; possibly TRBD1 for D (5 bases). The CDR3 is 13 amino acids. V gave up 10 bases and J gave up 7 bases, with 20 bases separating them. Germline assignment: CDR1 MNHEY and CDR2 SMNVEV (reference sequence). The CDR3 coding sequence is TGTGCCATCAAGAAAGGGGCTTTTGGGGAGCAGTACTTC. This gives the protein CAIKKGAFGEQYF.

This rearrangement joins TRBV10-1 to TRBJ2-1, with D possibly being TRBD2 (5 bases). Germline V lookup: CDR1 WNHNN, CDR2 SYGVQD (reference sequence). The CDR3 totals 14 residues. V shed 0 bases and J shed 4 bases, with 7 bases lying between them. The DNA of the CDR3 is TGCGCCAGCAGTGAGTCGGGAGTATACAATGAGCAGTTCTTC. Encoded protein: CASSESGVYNEQFF.

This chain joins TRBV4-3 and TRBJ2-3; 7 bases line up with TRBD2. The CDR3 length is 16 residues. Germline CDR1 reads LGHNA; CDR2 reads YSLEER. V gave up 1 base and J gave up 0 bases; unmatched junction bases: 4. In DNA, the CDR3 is TGCGCCAGCAGCCAAGGGACGGGGGGAAGCACAGATACGCAGTATTTT. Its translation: CASSQGTGGSTDTQYF.

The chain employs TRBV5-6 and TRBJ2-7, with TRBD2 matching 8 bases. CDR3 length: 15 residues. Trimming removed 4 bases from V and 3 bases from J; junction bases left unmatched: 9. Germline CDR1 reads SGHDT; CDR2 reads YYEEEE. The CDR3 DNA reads TGTGCCAGCAGCCCCGCGGGGGGCTGGGGCTACGAGCAGTACTTC. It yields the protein CASSPAGGWGYEQYF.